This passage covers 27 T cell receptor beta chains from one sample sequenced in a study of naive and memory T cell subsets. The beta constant-region primer was an equimolar mix of two oligonucleotides covering TRBC1 and TRBC2. Four rounds of PCR amplified the ligated cDNA using nested alpha and beta constant-region primers plus SP2. TCRdb reanalysed the UMI-ligation and nested PCR reads using MiXCR and keeps one entry per CDR3 protein. The data show some 83,000 distinct CDR3 sequences, 9% seen once. Source material: naive CD8+ T cells from blood. The receptors derive from a human donor in good health.

This clonotype was picked up a small number of times. The chain links TRBV6-5 to TRBJ1-2, with 8 bases matching TRBD1. Germline V gene lookup returns CDR1 MNHEY and CDR2 SVGAGI. CDR3 length equals 17 residues. V dropped 0 bases and J dropped 4; count of bases not matched to a gene: 10. The CDR3 DNA reads TGTGCCAGCAGTTACTCGCTGACAGGGGACCTTGGCTATGGCTACACCTTC. Amino acids: CASSYSLTGDLGYGYTF.

This clonotype appeared a few times. V usage is TRBV7-8 and J usage is TRBJ1-1; 10 positions match TRBD1. CDR3 length: 16 amino acids. Trimming at V came to 4 bases and at J to 6 bases, leaving 11 bases not matched to a gene. Per germline, CDR1 SGHVS and CDR2 FQNEAQ. The CDR3 is CASSSMGGQGRPEAFF. The CDR3 DNA reads as TGTGCCAGCAGCTCCATGGGGGGACAGGGGCGCCCTGAAGCTTTCTTT.

V usage is TRBV29-1 and J usage is TRBJ2-2; TRBD1 is a possible D gene (6 bases). Germline loops: CDR1 SQVTM, CDR2 ANQGSEA. The CDR3 is 17 amino acids. The ends were cut back, 4 bases at V and 2 bases at J, with 20 bases in the middle. Here the CDR3 DNA reads TGCAGCGTTGGTCGGTGGGACATGGGGGTAAACACCGGGGAGCTGTTTTTT. Protein: CSVGRWDMGVNTGELFF.

The chain couples TRBV28 to TRBJ2-7; 9 bases align to TRBD2. The V gene's germline CDR1 is MDHEN and CDR2 SYDVKM. Unmatched junction bases numbered 3, after V lost 2 bases and J lost 4 bases. The length of the CDR3 is 14 residues. Here the CDR3 DNA reads TGTGCCAGCAGTTTACTAGCGGGAAGATACGAGCAGTACTTC. This translates into CASSLLAGRYEQYF.

The gene calls are TRBV5-4 and TRBJ2-7; 11 nucleotides match TRBD2. This CDR3 has 19 residues. Germline V lookup: CDR1 SGHNT, CDR2 YYREEE (reference sequence). V lost 6 bases, J lost 3 bases, and 20 bases stayed unmatched. The CDR3 nucleotides are TGTGCCAGCACCAATTCCCAGGGGGCAAGCGGACTAGCGGGCTACGAGCAGTACTTC. It yields the protein CASTNSQGASGLAGYEQYF.

This rearrangement joins TRBV5-1 to TRBJ2-3; D is unclear. Germline V gene sequence: CDR1 SGHRS, CDR2 YFSETQ. The CDR3 has 15 amino acids. V gave up 2 bases and J gave up 0 bases, with 10 bases separating them. The CDR3 loop is CASSFNPSSTDTQYF. The CDR3 nucleotides read TGCGCCAGCAGCTTTAATCCCAGTAGCACAGATACGCAGTATTTT.

In its sample, this clonotype was seen many times. The rearrangement uses TRBV24-1 and TRBJ2-2; 7 nucleotides align to TRBD2. CDR3 size: 15 residues. Germline V gene sequence: CDR1 KGHDR, CDR2 SFDVKD. With 2 bases clipped from V and 7 bases from J, the junction kept 6 bases outside the gene matches. CDR3 region: CATSDSAGADGELFF. The DNA for the CDR3 is TGTGCCACCAGTGATTCTGCGGGAGCGGACGGGGAGCTGTTTTTT.

This clonotype was observed a handful of times. The chain has TRBV11-2 and TRBJ2-3, with TRBD2 identical over 7 bases. Unmatched junction bases numbered 12, after V lost 5 bases and J lost 4 bases. Germline lookup yields CDR1 SGHAT and CDR2 FQNNGV. CDR3 length equals 16 residues. For the CDR3, the DNA is TGTGCCAGCAGCCCCTCACTAGCGTCGAGTTCAGATACGCAGTATTTT. It translates to CASSPSLASSSDTQYF.

This clonotype came up a few times. This chain uses TRBV4-1 with TRBJ2-7; 7 nucleotides agree with TRBD2. CDR1 and CDR2 from the germline V gene are MGHRA and YSYEKL. The CDR3 contains 14 residues. The V segment lost 2 bases and the J segment 3 bases; nucleotides outside the gene matches: 4. CDR3 residues: CASSQFTGGYEQYF. The CDR3, as DNA: TGCGCCAGCAGCCAATTTACGGGAGGCTACGAGCAGTACTTC.

V is TRBV20-1 and J is TRBJ2-7; D may correspond to TRBD1 or TRBD2 (6 bases each). This CDR3 has 15 residues. Trimming cost V 0 bases and J 4 bases, with 16 bases left between them. Germline-derived CDR1 and CDR2 are DFQATT and SNEGSKA (reference sequence). CDR3 loop: CSARDQGTYTYEQYF. CDR3 DNA sequence: TGCAGTGCTAGAGATCAGGGGACTTACACATACGAGCAGTACTTC.

This clonotype was seen repeatedly, ten times or more. The chain uses TRBV12-3 or TRBV12-4 and TRBJ2-7; no clear D gene. The V gene lost 1 base and the J gene lost 2 bases, with 9 bases spanning the gap. The CDR3 covers 14 residues. The DNA for the CDR3 is TGTGCCAGCAGTTTAGGCGGAACCCCCTACGAGCAGTACTTC. Its translation: CASSLGGTPYEQYF.

Many counts were recorded for this clonotype. The V call is TRBV12-3 or TRBV12-4, the J call TRBJ2-7, with TRBD1 identical over 7 bases. With V trimmed by 8 bases and J by 2 bases, 3 bases remained unmatched. The CDR3 runs to 12 residues. The DNA of the CDR3 is TGTGCCAGCGGACAGGTAACCTACGAGCAGTACTTC. This encodes CASGQVTYEQYF.

This chain uses TRBV2 with TRBJ2-7; 9 nucleotides align to TRBD2. CDR1 is SNHLY, CDR2 FYNNEI, per germline. The J segment lost 4 bases and the V segment lost 3 bases, leaving 10 bases of the junction unmatched. The CDR3 contains 16 residues. This chain's CDR3 is CASSDSGLAGPYEQYF. As DNA, the CDR3 is TGTGCCAGCAGTGACTCGGGGCTAGCGGGACCTTACGAGCAGTACTTC.

This clonotype was recorded a few times. The chain carries TRBV20-1 and TRBJ2-7; the D is unclear. V dropped 3 bases and J dropped 0 bases, with 6 bases sitting between them. Germline CDR1 is DFQATT and CDR2 is SNEGSKA (reference sequence). The CDR3 is 12 amino acids. In DNA, the CDR3 is TGCAGTGCTAGTCAAAGCTCCTACGAGCAGTACTTC. Translated: CSASQSSYEQYF.

This chain links TRBV7-9 with TRBJ2-1; 10 bases match TRBD1. This CDR3 contains 16 residues. The germline gives CDR1 SEHNR, CDR2 FQNEAQ (reference sequence). V was clipped by 1 base and J by 5 bases; unmatched bases: 5. CDR3: CASSLEGTGAHNEQFF. CDR3 in DNA: TGTGCCAGCAGCTTAGAAGGGACAGGGGCCCACAATGAGCAGTTCTTC.

The gene calls are TRBV10-3 and TRBJ2-7; no firm D call. CDR3 length: 15 residues. The V and J ends lost 8 bases and 0 bases respectively, with 17 bases between them. From germline, CDR1 is ENHRY and CDR2 SYGVKD. The CDR3 spells CAIGFVTKSSYEQYF. DNA for the CDR3: TGTGCCATCGGGTTTGTTACGAAGAGCTCCTACGAGCAGTACTTC.

The gene calls are TRBV20-1 and TRBJ2-1, with D hard to call. CDR1 and CDR2 from the germline V gene are DFQATT and SNEGSKA (reference sequence). This CDR3 comprises 11 residues. V shed 4 bases and J shed 9 bases, with 10 bases lying between them. The CDR3 coding sequence is TGCAGTGCTATAGAGCAAGGTGAGCAGTTCTTC. Amino acids: CSAIEQGEQFF.

This clonotype was counted a few times. The genes are TRBV9 and TRBJ1-4; the D gene is possibly TRBD1 (5 bases). Between the trimmed V and J ends, which lost 0 bases and 3 bases, there was a span of 9 bases. The length of the CDR3 is 15 residues. CDR1 is SGDLS and CDR2 is YYNGEE in the germline V gene. In nucleotides, the CDR3 is TGTGCCAGCAGCGTAGAGGGGTTGTCTAATGAAAAACTGTTTTTT. It yields the protein CASSVEGLSNEKLFF.

This clonotype has only a few counts. The chain links TRBV9 to TRBJ2-7; D possibly matches TRBD1 or TRBD2 (5 bases each). This CDR3 region has 14 residues. The ends were cut back, 3 bases at V and 0 bases at J, with 10 bases in the middle. CDR1 is SGDLS and CDR2 is YYNGEE in the germline V gene. CDR3 in amino acids: CASSEGDHSYEQYF. The CDR3 DNA is TGTGCCAGCAGCGAAGGGGACCACTCCTACGAGCAGTACTTC.

In its sample, this clonotype was seen many times. The chain joins TRBV27 to TRBJ2-7, with TRBD1 as a possible D gene (5 bases). Trimming left V 2 bases short and J 0 bases short, with 8 bases between. The germline V gene has CDR1 MNHEY and CDR2 SMNVEV (reference sequence). The CDR3 spans 14 residues. CDR3 loop: CASSLRQYSYEQYF. The CDR3 nucleotides read TGTGCCAGCAGTTTACGACAGTACTCCTACGAGCAGTACTTC.

There are a few counts of this clonotype. The CDR3 nucleotides are TGCGCCAGCAGCCAGGGACTAGCGGGCCCATACGAGCAGTACTTC. Its translation: CASSQGLAGPYEQYF. The V gene is TRBV4-3, the J gene TRBJ2-7, with 12 bases aligning to TRBD2. Germline trimming cut 3 bases from V and 4 bases from J; bases unmatched to any gene: 4. Germline V gene data show CDR1 as LGHNA and CDR2 as YSLEER. This CDR3 has 15 residues.

There are many counts of this clonotype. V gene TRBV14 combines with J gene TRBJ1-6, with a tentative D call TRBD1 (5 bases). V was pared by 2 bases and J by 6 bases, with 11 bases between. The V gene's germline CDR1 is SGHDN and CDR2 FVKESK. This CDR3 spans 15 amino acids. In DNA form, the CDR3 reads TGTGCCAGCAGCCAAAGCAGGGCGGCTAATTCACCCCTCCACTTT. Protein sequence: CASSQSRAANSPLHF.

In its sample, this clonotype was seen many times. This chain uses TRBV29-1 with TRBJ2-7, with 10 bases lining up with TRBD2. V lost 4 bases, J lost 2 bases, and 8 bases stayed unmatched. The CDR3 has 15 amino acids. Germline V lookup: CDR1 SQVTM, CDR2 ANQGSEA. The CDR3 loop reads CSVVGLAEVPYEQYF. CDR3 nucleotides: TGCAGCGTTGTTGGACTAGCGGAGGTACCCTACGAGCAGTACTTC.

This clonotype was detected many times. This sequence joins TRBV10-3 and TRBJ2-1, with 10 bases lining up with TRBD2. The germline V gene encodes CDR1 ENHRY and CDR2 SYGVKD. The CDR3 spans 14 residues. V dropped 8 bases and J dropped 8; count of bases not matched to a gene: 9. The CDR3 sequence is CAISPSGRVDEQFF. In DNA form, the CDR3 reads TGTGCCATCTCTCCTAGCGGGAGAGTCGATGAGCAGTTCTTC.

This clonotype was seen repeatedly, ten times or more. The gene calls are TRBV20-1 and TRBJ2-7; the match to TRBD2 covers 10 bases. The length of the CDR3 is 16 residues. J lost 3 bases, V lost 6 bases, and 14 bases had no gene match. Germline lookup yields CDR1 DFQATT and CDR2 SNEGSKA (reference sequence). CDR3 bases: TGCAGTGCCCTATGGGCTAGCGGGAGATCTCACTACGAGCAGTACTTC. Translating it yields CSALWASGRSHYEQYF.

This clonotype was picked up a small number of times. The chain employs TRBV15 and TRBJ2-3; 10 bases are shared with TRBD1. Germline CDR1 is LNHNV and CDR2 is YYDKDF (reference sequence). The CDR3 is made up of 15 amino acids. J gave up 4 bases and V 3 bases, and 4 bases lay outside the gene matches. CDR3 coding DNA: TGTGCCACCAGCAGCGACAGGGGGCGGGCAGATACGCAGTATTTT. Translated, it gives CATSSDRGRADTQYF.

The chain carries TRBV7-8 and TRBJ2-5, with D unclear. The CDR3 consists of 15 residues. CDR1 and CDR2 from the germline V gene are SGHVS and FQNEAQ. V was clipped by 7 bases and J by 2 bases, with 17 bases between them. The chain's CDR3 is CASTARVQKQETQYF. CDR3 DNA: TGTGCCAGCACCGCCCGGGTACAGAAACAAGAGACCCAGTACTTC.